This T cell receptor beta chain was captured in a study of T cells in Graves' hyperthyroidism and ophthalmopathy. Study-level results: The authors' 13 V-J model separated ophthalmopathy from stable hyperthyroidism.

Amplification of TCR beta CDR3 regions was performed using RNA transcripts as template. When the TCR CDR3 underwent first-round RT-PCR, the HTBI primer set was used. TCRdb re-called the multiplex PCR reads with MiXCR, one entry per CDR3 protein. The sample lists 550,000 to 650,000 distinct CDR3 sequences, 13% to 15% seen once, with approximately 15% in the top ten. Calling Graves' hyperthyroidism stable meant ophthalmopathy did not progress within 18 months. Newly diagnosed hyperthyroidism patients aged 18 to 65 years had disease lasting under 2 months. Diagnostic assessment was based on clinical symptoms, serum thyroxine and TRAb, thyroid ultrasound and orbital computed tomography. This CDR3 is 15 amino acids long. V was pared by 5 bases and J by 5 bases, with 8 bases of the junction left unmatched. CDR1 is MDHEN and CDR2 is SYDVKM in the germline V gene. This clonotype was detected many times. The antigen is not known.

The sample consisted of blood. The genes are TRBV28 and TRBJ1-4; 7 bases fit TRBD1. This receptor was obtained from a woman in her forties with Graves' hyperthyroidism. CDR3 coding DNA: TGTGCCAGCAGTCCCAGGGACAGCTCCAATGAAAAACTGTTTTTT. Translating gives CASSPRDSSNEKLFF. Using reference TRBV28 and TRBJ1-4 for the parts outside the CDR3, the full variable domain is DVKVTQSSRYLVKRTGEKVFLECVQDMDHENMFWYRQDPGLGLRLIYFSYDVKMKEKGDIPEGYSVSREKKERFSLILESASTNQTSMYLCASSPRDSSNEKLFFGSGTQLSVL.